This T cell receptor (beta chain) originates from a study of blood T cell repertoires in COVID-19. The wider study: Acute-phase and convalescent COVID-19 samples originated in the United States, Italy and Spain. Sources were T cells, B-cell-depleted T cells, or PBMCs; the material itself was cDNA or gDNA.

As to this clone: An end of the junction differs from the germline gene, which may be a read error.

For recovered donors of Cohort 3, there were two negative PCRs, clearance, or symptom resolution. Under the authors' procedure: Estimation of nucleated cell counts was performed using reference gene primer amplification. The method was immunoSEQ multiplex PCR; TCRdb's version includes in-frame clones alone and lacks a portion of them. D and trimming come from the DNA, and the V and J calls and clone size come from that table. The repertoire holds 350,000 to 400,000 clones, with roughly 87% as singletons. The germline V gene has CDR1 SGHRS and CDR2 YFSETQ. The CDR3 runs 13 residues. This TCR was sampled from a woman in her twenties or thirties who had recovered from COVID-19. This sequence joins TRBV5-1 and TRBJ1-1; D unclear. Sequencing was performed on PBMCs or T cells enriched from blood (not recorded which). CDR3 bases: TGCGCCAGCAGCTTGGGCACGGGAGCGGGGTGCGTCTTT. It encodes CASSLGTGAGCVF.